This is a list of T cell receptor beta chains from one sample in a study of T cells in Graves' hyperthyroidism and ophthalmopathy. TCRdb processed the multiplex PCR reads anew with MiXCR; each CDR3 protein has one entry. The data show some 620,000 distinct CDR3 sequences, about 16% seen once. Source material: blood. The receptors stem from a woman aged 25 to 45 with Graves' hyperthyroidism. Both conserved end residues are part of each CDR3. The D gene is left open where the match is weak. Clone sizes are given selectively: once, few, many, or a class where the clone is expanded.

TRBV20-1	TRBJ2-7	-	-	CSTSGRGLYEQYF	TGCAGTACAAGCGGGCGAGGACTCTACGAGCAGTACTTC
TRBV20-1	TRBJ2-7	many	-	CSAEGEVYEQYF	TGCAGTGCTGAGGGAGAGGTTTACGAGCAGTACTTC
TRBV15	TRBJ2-7	many	-	CATSRDQFSLRSYEQYF	TGTGCCACCAGCAGAGATCAATTCTCCCTCCGATCCTACGAGCAGTACTTC
TRBV20-1	TRBJ1-5	many	-	CSAVGGQGESSNQPQHF	TGCAGTGCCGTCGGAGGCCAGGGCGAATCTAGCAATCAGCCCCAGCATTTT
TRBV11-3	TRBJ2-7	many	-	CASSLDWKTGLRDYEQYF	TGTGCCAGCAGCTTAGATTGGAAAACGGGACTTCGAGACTACGAGCAGTACTTC
TRBV7-2	TRBJ1-5	-	-	CASSLVLGPNFGPQHF	TGTGCCAGCAGCTTAGTTCTGGGGCCTAACTTCGGGCCCCAGCATTTT
TRBV6-1	TRBJ1-6	many	-	CASSVTEGSSPLHF	TGTGCCAGCAGTGTAACCGAAGGGAGCTCACCCCTCCACTTT
TRBV29-1	TRBJ2-2	-	-	CSVVETNSGNTGELFF	TGCAGCGTAGTCGAGACTAATAGCGGGAACACCGGGGAGCTGTTTTTT
TRBV7-9	TRBJ2-7	few	-	CASSQLVAQGLSSYEQYF	TGTGCCAGCAGTCAACTAGTTGCCCAGGGTTTGAGCTCCTACGAGCAGTACTTC
TRBV7-2	TRBJ2-7	many	-	CASSLSWAGYEQYF	TGTGCCAGCAGCTTAAGTTGGGCGGGCTACGAGCAGTACTTC
TRBV6-1	TRBJ2-2	-	TRBD2	CASSPGLATNTGELFF	TGTGCCAGCAGCCCCGGACTAGCGACGAACACCGGGGAGCTGTTTTTT
TRBV5-4	TRBJ2-3	-	-	CASSLKGEGTQYF	TGTGCCAGCAGCTTGAAGGGTGAAGGTACGCAGTATTTT
TRBV28	TRBJ1-1	many	TRBD1	CASKKPGQGIYTEAFF	TGTGCCAGCAAGAAACCGGGACAGGGGATATACACTGAAGCTTTCTTT
TRBV19	TRBJ2-2	-	-	CASFRWSGELFF	TGTGCCAGTTTTAGGTGGTCCGGGGAGCTGTTTTTT
TRBV2	TRBJ1-2	many	-	CARRGQPNYGYTF	TGTGCCAGGAGAGGACAGCCTAACTATGGCTACACCTTC
TRBV5-1	TRBJ2-3	-	-	CASSSSRGAYTQYF	TGCGCCAGCAGCTCCTCGAGAGGGGCATATACGCAGTATTTT
TRBV20-1	TRBJ2-1	few	-	CSASGHEQFF	TGCAGTGCCTCTGGACATGAGCAGTTCTTC
TRBV6-2/TRBV6-3	TRBJ2-1	few	-	CASSYVGGYSYNEQFF	TGTGCCAGCAGTTACGTCGGCGGGTACTCCTACAATGAGCAGTTCTTC
TRBV27	TRBJ1-1	-	TRBD1	CASSLIGGQENTEAFF	TGTGCCAGCAGTCTAATAGGGGGACAGGAGAACACTGAAGCTTTCTTT
TRBV10-3	TRBJ2-1	-	TRBD1	CAISGTGRGNEQFF	TGTGCCATCTCCGGGACAGGGAGGGGCAATGAGCAGTTCTTC
TRBV7-9	TRBJ1-1	-	TRBD1	CASSLKGAAEAFF	TGTGCCAGCAGCTTAAAGGGGGCCGCTGAAGCTTTCTTT
TRBV11-2	TRBJ2-3	many	-	CASSLGTSLSTDTQYF	TGTGCCAGCAGCTTAGGAACAAGCTTAAGTACAGATACGCAGTATTTT